This T cell receptor (beta chain) was retrieved from a study of blood T cells in healthy people across ages (dated by TCRdb to about 2015). At the level of the whole study: Template switching captured roughly one uniquely barcoded TCR beta cDNA molecule per two T cells in model experiments. The donors were divided into four age groups: young (average around 16 years), middle-aged (almost 40), aged (about 60) and long-lived (roughly 88). To avoid experimental bias, donors of different ages were distributed randomly across sequencing lanes. Using the same blood draw, the study looked at two additional independent replicas of 1 million unique cDNA reads for two donors, one aged 18 to 30 and the other aged 80 or older. The study measured age-related changes in TCR beta repertoire diversity using deep sequencing normalized with unique cDNA molecular identifiers.

Systemically healthy Caucasian individuals from Russia, around 39 in total and aged roughly 6 to 100 years, were included as donors. Ten milliliters of peripheral blood were collected from each donor into EDTA-treated Vacutainer tubes. Ficoll-Paque density-gradient centrifugation was used to isolate PBMCs, with at least 7 million obtained per sample. Total RNA, at least 5.5 micrograms per sample, was extracted from PBMCs with Trizol reagent. The percentages of naive CD45RAhigh/CD27high T cells were determined by flow cytometry on a PBMC aliquot from every donor. Trimming at the junction amounts to 0 bases on V and 4 bases on J, and the germline ends lie 13 bases apart. The CDR3 has 15 amino acids, counting the end cysteine and phenylalanine. CDR3 DNA only is kept here, 45 bases in frame from base 1. The germline V gene encodes CDR1 SGDLS and CDR2 YYNGEE. Broad study findings and their caveats: The long-lived group showed more naive CD4+ T cells, fewer expanded clones and increased TCR diversity than the aged group, suggesting age selection. Bulk unsorted PBMC profiling prevented conclusive comparison of naive and antigen-experienced compartments. Because donor CMV infection status was unknown, age-related changes in expanded clonotypes were potentially confounded. The percentage of naive T cells measured by flow cytometry correlated strongly with observed TCR beta diversity. Estimates of total diversity from one million sequenced T cells were regarded as lower bounds and underestimates. Observed TCR beta diversity per million T cells fell roughly linearly with age, and a significant reduction was already apparent by age approximately 40.

Libraries were prepared through 5' RACE. The data were produced on an Illumina HiSeq 2500. A second PCR of about 6 to 11 cycles was performed with a sample-barcoded 5' primer and a J-beta primer mix. A template-switch 5' adaptor carrying 12 random nucleotides introduced a unique molecular identifier onto each TCR beta cDNA molecule. Each sample yielded at least 2.5 million CDR3-containing paired-end reads. First-strand cDNA synthesis was performed from all RNA using the Mint cDNA synthesis kit, with priming by a TRBC-specific oligonucleotide. All cDNA was treated with uracil-DNA glycosylase and then went through a first 18-cycle PCR with the universal primers M1SS and BC2_uni_R. The authors processed their data as follows. Each sample was normalized by randomly selecting 1 million high-quality reads, each carrying a distinct molecular identifier. Instead of being binned into consensus sequences, reads that shared molecular identifiers were thrown out. MiTCR, run with a Q25 quality threshold and the strictest error-elimination algorithm, handled CDR3 identification, clonotype clustering and error correction. A nonparametric unseen species model with Euler transformation was used to estimate lower-bound total TCR beta diversity. TCRdb ran its own pipeline on the public reads, namely fastp trimming at Q25 and MiXCR clone calling, and kept in-frame beta chains. A single entry per CDR3 protein holds the most common genes and DNA from its merged rows. TCRdb, rather than the study authors, made the V and J calls. This sample comprises about 570,000 distinct CDR3 sequences, 27% of them detected only once. Of the sample, less than 20% falls within the top ten clones.

In the case of this clonotype: It lacks a known antigen. No much larger clonotype is one base removed from it; base qualities were not supplied.

Sequencing input: blood. This sequence was found in a woman between 70 and 85 years old in good health. The rearrangement joined TRBV9 to TRBJ2-5; a weak D assignment points to TRBD2 (5 bases agree). The CDR3 has the sequence CASSVERSSRETQYF. The nucleotide sequence is given as TGTGCCAGCAGCGTAGAGCGGTCCAGCCGAGAGACCCAGTACTTC.